Following are 25 T cell receptor beta chains from one sample sequenced in a study of cytomegalovirus exposure and HLA in healthy donors. PCR involved 60 Vbeta and 13 Jbeta primers. The assay was immunoSEQ multiplex PCR, and TCRdb's table has in-frame clones only and misses some. The sample includes tens of thousands of clones, roughly four fifths of them seen just once. Sample: PBMCs. The receptor set was obtained from a woman in her fifties or sixties in good health and CMV-seropositive.

This sequence joins TRBV11-3 and TRBJ2-1; D ambiguous. The CDR3 is 14 amino acids. Per the germline V gene, CDR1 is SGHNT and CDR2 is YENEEA. The V end was cut by 5 bases, the J end by 9 bases, with 17 bases between. The CDR3 spells CASSISRGTSEQFF. CDR3 DNA: TGTGCCAGCAGCATTAGTAGAGGAACGAGTGAGCAGTTCTTC.

The chain employs TRBV7-2 and TRBJ2-7; D unresolved. The germline V gene has CDR1 SGHTA and CDR2 FQGNSA. The germline V and J ends were trimmed by 1 base and 0 bases, with 7 bases remaining between them. The CDR3 has 14 amino acids. The chain's CDR3 is CASSLERSSYEQYF. In DNA, the CDR3 is TGTGCCAGCAGCTTAGAACGGAGCTCCTACGAGCAGTACTTC.

The rearrangement uses TRBV6-5 and TRBJ2-1, with 10 nucleotides matching TRBD2. Germline CDR1 MNHEY, CDR2 SVGAGI. Losses at the gene ends were 2 bases for V and 9 bases for J; bases not matched to a gene: 7. This CDR3 region has 15 residues. CDR3 region: CASSYISGRGGEQFF. Here the CDR3 DNA reads TGTGCCAGCAGTTACATAAGCGGGAGGGGCGGTGAGCAGTTCTTC.

The chain employs TRBV28 and TRBJ1-5; the D gene is possibly TRBD1 (6 bases). This CDR3 has 14 residues. Germline lookup yields CDR1 MDHEN and CDR2 SYDVKM. V lost 5 bases to trimming and J lost 9 bases, with 17 bases between them. CDR3 region: CASSVDQGMRPQHF. The CDR3 nucleotides read TGTGCCAGCAGTGTGGACCAGGGGATGCGGCCCCAGCATTTT.

The V and J genes are TRBV5-1 and TRBJ2-7, with D possibly being TRBD2 (6 bases). Germline V gives CDR1 SGHRS, CDR2 YFSETQ. Trimming stripped 4 bases from V and 0 bases from J, with 8 bases between. The CDR3 runs to 13 residues. The CDR3 loop is CASSTGSSYEQYF. The CDR3 DNA reads as TGCGCCAGCAGCACCGGGAGCTCCTACGAGCAGTACTTC.

V usage is TRBV7-9 and J usage is TRBJ2-3, with D perhaps matching TRBD2 (6 bases). CDR3 length equals 17 residues. Per germline, CDR1 SEHNR and CDR2 FQNEAQ (reference sequence). The V end lost 2 bases, the J end lost 0 bases, and 15 bases lay between the germline ends. The CDR3: CASSLFAASESTDTQYF. The CDR3, as DNA: TGTGCCAGCAGCTTATTCGCCGCTAGCGAGAGCACAGATACGCAGTATTTT.

The gene calls are TRBV11-2 and TRBJ2-5, with 9 nucleotides matching TRBD1. With 4 bases clipped from V and 1 base from J, the junction kept 4 bases outside the gene matches. This CDR3 spans 15 amino acids. CDR1 is SGHAT, CDR2 FQNNGV, per germline. CDR3 sequence (DNA): TGTGCCAGCAGCTCGGGACAGGGTATCCAAGAGACCCAGTACTTC. Protein product: CASSSGQGIQETQYF.

The V gene is TRBV5-1, the J gene TRBJ1-4; D is perhaps TRBD1 (6 bases). CDR1 and CDR2 from the germline V gene are SGHRS and YFSETQ. V lost 6 bases, J lost 5 bases, and 17 bases lay in between. The CDR3 consists of 15 residues. CDR3 sequence: CASKGAGAVNEKLFF. CDR3 DNA sequence: TGCGCCAGCAAAGGAGCAGGGGCTGTAAATGAAAAACTGTTTTTT.

The J gene is TRBJ2-7, the V gene TRBV9; D gene uncertain. The germline V and J ends were trimmed by 3 bases and 3 bases, with 13 bases remaining between them. This CDR3 is built from 14 residues. Germline V CDR1 and CDR2: SGDLS, YYNGEE. The CDR3: CASSGQVTDYEQYF. The CDR3 DNA follows: TGTGCCAGCAGCGGTCAGGTGACGGACTACGAGCAGTACTTC.

This clone was seen ten or more times. This chain uses TRBV6-6 with TRBJ2-5; TRBD2 matches at 8 bases. The germline V gene encodes CDR1 MNHNY and CDR2 SVGAGI (reference sequence). With V trimmed by 5 bases and J by 5 bases, 10 bases remained unmatched. The CDR3 contains 15 residues. CDR3 bases: TGTGCCAGCAGTCCTTCGACTAGCGAGGGGGAGACCCAGTACTTC. It yields the protein CASSPSTSEGETQYF.

The chain joins TRBV19 to TRBJ2-7, with 7 bases lining up with TRBD2. The ends lost 3 bases at V and 1 base at J; junction bases unmatched: 6. The CDR3 contains 15 residues. CDR1 and CDR2 (germline): LNHDA, SQIVND (reference sequence). CDR3 DNA sequence: TGTGCCAGTAGTATCGCACTAGCGTCTTCCTACGAGCAGTACTTC. Its translation is CASSIALASSYEQYF.

This clone was detected only once. The J gene is TRBJ2-7, the V gene TRBV5-4, with 8 bases fitting TRBD2. V lost 4 bases and J lost 0; bases outside the gene matches: 3. The CDR3 runs to 14 residues. The germline V gene has CDR1 SGHNT and CDR2 YYREEE (reference sequence). CDR3 in DNA: TGTGCCAGCAGCATTAGCGGGGCCTCCTACGAGCAGTACTTC. This encodes CASSISGASYEQYF.

The chain combines TRBV19 with TRBJ2-5, with 8 bases fitting TRBD1. The CDR3 is 15 amino acids. With 5 bases clipped from V and 5 bases from J, the junction kept 10 bases outside the gene matches. The germline CDR1 and CDR2 sequences are LNHDA and SQIVND (reference sequence). CDR3 in amino acids: CASSDPGQGRETQYF. The CDR3 DNA is TGTGCCAGTAGTGACCCCGGACAGGGTCGCGAGACCCAGTACTTC.

The chain recombines TRBV18 with TRBJ1-4, with TRBD1 matching over 7 bases. Germline trimming cut 4 bases from V and 7 bases from J; bases unmatched to any gene: 6. CDR3 length: 14 amino acids. CDR1 is KGHSH, CDR2 LQKENI, per germline. CDR3 in amino acids: CASSLDRVLEKLFF. The CDR3, as DNA: TGTGCCAGCTCACTCGACAGGGTACTTGAAAAACTGTTTTTT.

This chain links TRBV9 with TRBJ1-1; D uncertain. Germline assignment: CDR1 SGDLS and CDR2 YYNGEE. V was pared by 2 bases and J by 10 bases, with 15 bases between. This CDR3 has 13 amino acids. CDR3 sequence: CASSVGAGNGAFF. The DNA of the CDR3 is TGTGCCAGCAGCGTGGGAGCGGGGAATGGAGCTTTCTTT.

V and J are TRBV20-1 and TRBJ2-7; D is ambiguous. This CDR3 is 11 amino acids long. The germline gives CDR1 DFQATT, CDR2 SNEGSKA (reference sequence). In DNA form, the CDR3 reads TGCAGCCTTCCTCTAGGTAGGGAGCAGTACTTC. Its translation is CSLPLGREQYF.

The J gene is TRBJ2-1, the V gene TRBV6-1; 8 bases fit TRBD1. J gave up 6 bases and V 3 bases, and 10 bases lay outside the gene matches. This CDR3 spans 16 amino acids. Germline V gene lookup returns CDR1 MNHNS and CDR2 SASEGT. The CDR3 nucleotides are TGTGCCAGCAGTGATGCGGGACAGGACTCGAGCAATGAGCAGTTCTTC. Residues: CASSDAGQDSSNEQFF.

About this clone: Relative to the germline gene, one junction end is altered; a read error may explain this. The rearrangement joins TRBV7-7 to TRBJ2-3; TRBD1 might be the D (6 bases). CDR1 and CDR2 (germline): SSHAT, FNYEAQ (reference sequence). The CDR3 is made up of 19 amino acids. Written as DNA, the CDR3 is TGTGCTAGCAGCCTGGGGGCAGGGATCACTGGCGGGAGCACAGATACGCAGTATTTT. It encodes CASSLGAGITGGSTDTQYF.

This rearrangement joins TRBV19 to TRBJ2-7; TRBD2 matches 8 bases. The CDR3 is 15 amino acids. The germline gives CDR1 LNHDA, CDR2 SQIVND (reference sequence). V shed 2 bases and J 3 bases; nucleotides not matched to a gene: 6. CDR3 in DNA: TGTGCCAGTAGTATAACTAGCGGCGGCCACTACGAGCAGTACTTC. As protein: CASSITSGGHYEQYF.

The gene calls are TRBV7-2 and TRBJ1-5, with a possible D match to TRBD1 (5 bases). CDR1 and CDR2 (germline): SGHTA, FQGNSA. This CDR3 contains 16 residues. With 1 base removed from V and 5 bases from J, the gap between germline ends came to 15 bases. The CDR3 is CASSLEVGGLDQPQHF. The CDR3 coding sequence is TGTGCCAGCAGCTTAGAGGTGGGGGGTCTAGATCAGCCCCAGCATTTT.

The chain joins TRBV18 to TRBJ1-2; no clear D gene. The CDR3 is made up of 17 amino acids. The V gene's germline CDR1 is KGHSH and CDR2 LQKENI. V lost 5 bases to trimming and J lost 4 bases, with 23 bases between them. The CDR3 spells CASSRISTPLFTYGYTF. The CDR3 DNA follows: TGTGCCAGCTCAAGGATCTCGACTCCGCTCTTCACCTATGGCTACACCTTC.

The genes are TRBV11-2 and TRBJ2-1; 9 nucleotides line up with TRBD1. Trimming cost V 2 bases and J 4 bases; bases outside gene matches: 9. The germline gives CDR1 SGHAT, CDR2 FQNNGV. This CDR3 has 17 amino acids. The CDR3 DNA reads as TGTGCCAGCAGCTTAAGGGCGGGACAGGGCCGTTACAATGAGCAGTTCTTC. It encodes CASSLRAGQGRYNEQFF.

In this sample, this clone turned up a few times. The chain recombines TRBV6-5 with TRBJ1-1; D not certain. Trimming took 0 bases from V and 3 from J, leaving 14 bases between them. CDR3 length: 16 residues. CDR1 and CDR2 (germline): MNHEY, SVGAGI. DNA of the CDR3: TGTGCCAGCAGTTACTCGAGGCGGAGACCCGACACTGAAGCTTTCTTT. Translation: CASSYSRRRPDTEAFF.

This clone came up once. The chain uses TRBV11-2 and TRBJ2-1, with a possible D match to TRBD2 (5 bases). CDR1 is SGHAT, CDR2 FQNNGV, per germline. The CDR3 covers 13 residues. V lost 0 bases to trimming and J lost 6 bases, with 6 bases between them. CDR3 in amino acids: CASSLDRGNEQFF. In DNA form, the CDR3 reads TGTGCCAGCAGCTTAGATCGGGGCAATGAGCAGTTCTTC.

This chain links TRBV2 with TRBJ2-4; 8 positions agree with TRBD1. V dropped 7 bases and J dropped 3; count of bases not matched to a gene: 14. Germline V gene lookup returns CDR1 SNHLY and CDR2 FYNNEI. The length of the CDR3 is 17 residues. CDR3 region: CASTNRDRFEIKNIQYF. The CDR3 region has the DNA TGTGCCAGCACAAACCGGGACAGGTTTGAGATCAAAAACATTCAGTACTTC.